This T cell receptor (beta chain) appears in the sequencing data of a study of read filtering for tumor transcriptome and immune sequencing. For the study at large: By R-ISS, stages I, II and III held approximately 8, 17 and 7 patients.

V was cut by 3 bases and J by 5 bases, with 16 bases left in between. CDR1 SGHTA and CDR2 FQGNSA come from the germline V gene. The CDR3 is 15 amino acids. Every patient had bone marrow sampled while the disease was active. Many counts were recorded for this clonotype. Molecular barcoded adaptors covering alpha/delta and beta/gamma chains were used on approximately 400 ng RNA. In TCRdb, the reads were re-called with MiXCR into one record per CDR3 protein. Of 100,000 to 150,000 distinct CDR3 sequences listed, roughly an eighth were seen once; the top ten hold approximately 8%. The sequencing sample was made of a population of CD138-negative cells sorted from bone marrow. This clonotype was obtained from a donor at least 40 years old with multiple myeloma. This rearrangement joins TRBV7-2 to TRBJ2-5, with D possibly matching TRBD1 (5 bases). CDR3 DNA sequence: TGTGCCAGCAGCTTCGAGGCAGGGTTCGGGGAGACCCAGTACTTC. This gives the protein CASSFEAGFGETQYF.